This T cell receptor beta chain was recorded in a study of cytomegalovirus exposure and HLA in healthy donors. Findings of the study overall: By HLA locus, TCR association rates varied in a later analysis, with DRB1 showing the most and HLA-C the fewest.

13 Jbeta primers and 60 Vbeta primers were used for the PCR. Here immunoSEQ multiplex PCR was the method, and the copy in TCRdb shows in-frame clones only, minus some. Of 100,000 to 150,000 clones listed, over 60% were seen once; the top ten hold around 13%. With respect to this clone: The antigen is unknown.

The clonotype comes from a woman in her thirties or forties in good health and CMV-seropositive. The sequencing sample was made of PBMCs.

This CDR3 reads CASSQGTVTDTQYF. In DNA, the CDR3 is TGCGCCAGCAGCCAAGGGACAGTTACAGATACGCAGTATTTT. The chain links TRBV4-1 to TRBJ2-3; weak D call: TRBD1 (6 bases). Germline V gene sequence: CDR1 MGHRA, CDR2 YSYEKL. The CDR3 covers 14 residues. Trimming removed 1 base at V and 3 bases at J, with 8 bases between.